One and the same sample provided the 10 T cell receptor beta chains below, sequenced in a study of beta chain features in type 1 diabetes. Expressed TCRB transcripts were sequenced because the isolated RNA had all been reverse transcribed beforehand. The table came from immunoSEQ multiplex PCR; TCRdb's copy has only in-frame clones and leaves some out. The table lists over 700,000 clones, 15% to 20% of them singletons, with 0.023% in the top ten. Sequencing was done on a sample of naive CD4+ T cells from blood. The origin of the receptors is a young woman in good health.

The chain employs TRBV6-5 and TRBJ1-1; D remains ambiguous. The V end lost 0 bases, the J end lost 10 bases, and 18 bases lay between the germline ends. This CDR3 is 15 amino acids long. The germline V gene has CDR1 MNHEY and CDR2 SVGAGI. The CDR3 DNA reads TGTGCCAGCAGTTACTCTGGAGGACCCCTATTGGGAGCTTTCTTT. Translated, it gives CASSYSGGPLLGAFF.

The rearrangement joins TRBV28 to TRBJ2-7, with D tentatively TRBD2 (6 bases). Germline assignment: CDR1 MDHEN and CDR2 SYDVKM. The CDR3 totals 13 residues. Trimming removed 5 bases at V and 2 bases at J, with 10 bases between. Here the CDR3 DNA reads TGTGCCAGCAGTGCCAGCGGGCCCTACGAGCAGTACTTC. This codes for CASSASGPYEQYF. Full variable domain (rest looked up from reference TRBV28 and TRBJ2-7): DVKVTQSSRYLVKRTGEKVFLECVQDMDHENMFWYRQDPGLGLRLIYFSYDVKMKEKGDIPEGYSVSREKKERFSLILESASTNQTSMYLCASSASGPYEQYFGPGTRLTVT.

The chain links TRBV6-1 to TRBJ2-7, with TRBD2 matching 8 bases. CDR3 length: 14 amino acids. Germline CDR1 reads MNHNS; CDR2 reads SASEGT. The trim removed 6 bases at V and 2 bases at J, leaving 6 bases unmatched. CDR3: CASRRAGEAYEQYF. Here the CDR3 DNA reads TGTGCCAGCAGACGAGCGGGAGAGGCCTACGAGCAGTACTTC.

This clone was seen a handful of times. The chain links TRBV6-5 to TRBJ2-7, with 10 bases matching TRBD2. CDR3 length: 15 residues. V was clipped by 5 bases and J by 3 bases; unmatched bases: 7. Germline loops: CDR1 MNHEY, CDR2 SVGAGI. CDR3 nucleotides: TGTGCCAGCAGTCCAATCCTAGCGGGAGTCTACGAGCAGTACTTC. It yields the protein CASSPILAGVYEQYF.

The chain recombines TRBV6-5 with TRBJ2-7; D unclear. V was pared by 5 bases and J by 5 bases, with 19 bases between. CDR1 is MNHEY, CDR2 SVGAGI, per germline. This CDR3 has 15 amino acids. The CDR3 DNA is TGTGCCAGCAGTCTGGTTGACTCGACCCTCCACGAGCAGTACTTC. Translation gives CASSLVDSTLHEQYF.

This clone has a handful of counts. The chain recombines TRBV11-2 with TRBJ2-1; no definite D call. Per germline, CDR1 SGHAT and CDR2 FQNNGV. This CDR3 is 14 amino acids long. V was trimmed by 2 bases and J by 8 bases, leaving 13 bases between them. CDR3 sequence: CASSLTGGGYEQFF. In DNA form, the CDR3 reads TGTGCCAGCAGCTTAACCGGTGGCGGCTATGAGCAGTTCTTC.

This rearrangement joins TRBV7-9 to TRBJ2-7, with 11 nucleotides matching TRBD2. Germline V gives CDR1 SEHNR, CDR2 FQNEAQ (reference sequence). V was clipped by 5 bases and J by 2 bases; unmatched bases: 8. The CDR3 sequence is 16 residues long. CDR3 residues: CASSPRTSGRTYEQYF. For the CDR3, the DNA is TGTGCCAGCAGCCCAAGGACTAGCGGGCGAACCTACGAGCAGTACTTC.

The rearrangement joins TRBV6-5 to TRBJ2-7; maybe TRBD1 (5 bases). V lost 8 bases and J 4 bases, leaving 12 bases between the germline ends. Germline V gene lookup returns CDR1 MNHEY and CDR2 SVGAGI. This CDR3 spans 12 amino acids. The CDR3 DNA reads as TGTGCCAGCGGGGCAGGAACGTACGAGCAGTACTTC. It specifies CASGAGTYEQYF.

This clone was seen only a few times. V gene TRBV4-3 combines with J gene TRBJ1-1; TRBD1 matches 7 bases. Germline V CDR1 and CDR2: LGHNA, YSLEER. V shed 4 bases, J shed 3 bases, and the junction held 2 bases outside the gene matches. This CDR3 comprises 13 residues. The CDR3 region is CASSPTGYTEAFF. The DNA for the CDR3 is TGCGCCAGCAGCCCGACAGGGTACACTGAAGCTTTCTTT.

The V gene is TRBV10-3, the J gene TRBJ1-1; 9 nucleotides match TRBD1. V lost 3 bases, J lost 5 bases, and 7 bases stayed unmatched. The CDR3 consists of 15 residues. The V gene's germline CDR1 is ENHRY and CDR2 SYGVKD. CDR3 residues: CAISDQGQGVTEAFF. The CDR3 nucleotides are TGTGCCATCAGTGACCAGGGACAGGGAGTTACTGAAGCTTTCTTT.